These 4 T cell receptor beta chains were all obtained from the same sample, sequenced in a study of CD8+CD57+ T cells in acquired aplastic anemia (dated by TCRdb to 2017 to 2018). The instrument was an Illumina HiSeq 2000. Genomic DNA served as template for TCR beta VDJ combination and CDR3 sequence profiling. The raw public reads went through TCRdb reprocessing: fastp at Q25, MiXCR clone calling, in-frame beta chains kept. Entries are consolidated by CDR3 protein sequence, retaining the most common genes and DNA. The sample table records fewer than 250,000 distinct CDR3 sequences; approximately 52% of these occur just once. The ten largest account for about 15% of the sample. The sample comprised sorted CD4+, CD8+, or CD8+CD57+ T cells (not recorded which) from PBMCs. The receptors derive from a human donor in good health, serving as a control.

The chain recombines TRBV10-3 with TRBJ2-3; D perhaps matches TRBD1 (5 bases). Trimming removed 4 bases from V and 6 bases from J, with 11 bases in between. The CDR3 is 13 amino acids. Germline CDR1 reads ENHRY; CDR2 reads SYGVKD. The DNA of the CDR3 is TGTGCCATCAGTGGGCAGGGCGGCGATACGCAGTATTTT. It codes for CAISGQGGDTQYF.

This clonotype was counted ten times or more. The genes are TRBV11-3 and TRBJ1-1; no clear D. CDR1 is SGHNT and CDR2 is YENEEA in the germline V gene. V was cut by 0 bases and J by 8 bases, with 7 bases left in between. CDR3 length equals 12 residues. CDR3 loop: CASSLDRGEAFF. In nucleotides, the CDR3 is TGTGCCAGCAGCTTAGATCGCGGAGAAGCTTTCTTT.

This clonotype has just one count. The chain couples TRBV9 to TRBJ2-3, with D tentatively TRBD1 (6 bases). The germline V gene has CDR1 SGDLS and CDR2 YYNGEE. The CDR3 has 15 residues. Trimming removed 5 bases from V and 0 bases from J, with 13 bases in between. The CDR3 DNA is TGTGCCAGCAGTCGGGACATAACTAGCACAGATACGCAGTATTTT. Its translation is CASSRDITSTDTQYF.

The table lists this clonotype with many counts. The J gene is TRBJ2-1, the V gene TRBV10-3; 9 bases match TRBD1. The CDR3 extends over 13 amino acids. Germline lookup yields CDR1 ENHRY and CDR2 SYGVKD. J lost 5 bases, V lost 7 bases, and 3 bases had no gene match. CDR3 DNA sequence: TGTGCCATCACCAGGACAGGGGACAATGAGCAGTTCTTC. Amino acid sequence: CAITRTGDNEQFF.